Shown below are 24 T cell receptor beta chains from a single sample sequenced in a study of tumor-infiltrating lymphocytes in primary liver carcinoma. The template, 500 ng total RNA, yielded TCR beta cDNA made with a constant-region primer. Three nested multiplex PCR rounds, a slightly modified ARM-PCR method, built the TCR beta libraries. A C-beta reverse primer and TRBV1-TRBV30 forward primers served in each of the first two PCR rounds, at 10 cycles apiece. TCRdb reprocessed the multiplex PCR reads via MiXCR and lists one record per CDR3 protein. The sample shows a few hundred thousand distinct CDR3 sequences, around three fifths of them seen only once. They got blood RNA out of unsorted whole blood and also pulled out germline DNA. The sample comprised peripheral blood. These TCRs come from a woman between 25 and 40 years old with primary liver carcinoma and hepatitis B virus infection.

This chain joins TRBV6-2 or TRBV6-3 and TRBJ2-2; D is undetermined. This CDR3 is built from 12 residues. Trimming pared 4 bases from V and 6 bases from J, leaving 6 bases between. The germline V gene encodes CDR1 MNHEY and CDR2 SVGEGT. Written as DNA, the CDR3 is TGTGCCAGCAGTTGCTTTTCCGGGGAGCTGTTTTTT. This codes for CASSCFSGELFF.

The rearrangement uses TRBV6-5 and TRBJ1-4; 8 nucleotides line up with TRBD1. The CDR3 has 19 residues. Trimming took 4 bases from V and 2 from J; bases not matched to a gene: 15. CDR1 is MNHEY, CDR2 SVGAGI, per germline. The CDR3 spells CASSSSSPGRGRTNEKLFF. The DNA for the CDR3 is TGTGCCAGCAGTTCTTCCTCCCCGGGCAGGGGGCGGACTAATGAAAAACTGTTTTTT.

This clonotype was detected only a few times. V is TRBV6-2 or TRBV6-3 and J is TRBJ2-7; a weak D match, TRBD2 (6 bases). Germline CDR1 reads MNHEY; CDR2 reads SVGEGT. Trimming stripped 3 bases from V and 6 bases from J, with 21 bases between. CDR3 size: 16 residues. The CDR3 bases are TGTGCCAGCAGTTATAAGAGTGGACGGGAGCGACGCGAGCAGTACTTC. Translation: CASSYKSGRERREQYF.

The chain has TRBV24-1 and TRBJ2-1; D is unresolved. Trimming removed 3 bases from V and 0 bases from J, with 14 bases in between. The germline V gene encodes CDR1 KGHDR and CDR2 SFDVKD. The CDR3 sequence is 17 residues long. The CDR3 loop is CATSDPGPASSYNEQFF. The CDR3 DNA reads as TGTGCCACCAGTGATCCAGGACCCGCCAGCTCCTACAATGAGCAGTTCTTC.

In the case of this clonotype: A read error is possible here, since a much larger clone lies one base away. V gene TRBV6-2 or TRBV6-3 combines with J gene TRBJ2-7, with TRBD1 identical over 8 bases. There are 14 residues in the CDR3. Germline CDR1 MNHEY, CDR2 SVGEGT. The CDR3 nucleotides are TGTGCCAGCAGCAAGGACAGGGTAAACTACGAGCAGCACTTC. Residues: CASSKDRVNYEQHF.

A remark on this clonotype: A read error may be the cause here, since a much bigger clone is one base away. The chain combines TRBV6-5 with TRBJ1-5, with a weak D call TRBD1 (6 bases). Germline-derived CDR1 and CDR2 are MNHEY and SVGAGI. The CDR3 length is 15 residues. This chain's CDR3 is CASSDRPHGNQSQHF. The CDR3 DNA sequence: TGTGCCAGCAGTGACAGGCCGCACGGCAATCAGTCCCAGCATTTT.

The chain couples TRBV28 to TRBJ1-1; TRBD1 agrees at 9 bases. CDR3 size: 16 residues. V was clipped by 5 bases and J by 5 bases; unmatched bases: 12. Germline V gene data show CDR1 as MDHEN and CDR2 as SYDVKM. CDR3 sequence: CASSPGTGWSGTEAFF. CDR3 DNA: TGTGCCAGCAGTCCCGGGACAGGGTGGTCGGGGACTGAAGCTTTCTTT.

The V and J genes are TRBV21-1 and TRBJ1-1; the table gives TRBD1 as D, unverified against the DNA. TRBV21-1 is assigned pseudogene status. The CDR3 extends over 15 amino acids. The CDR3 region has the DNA TGTGCCAGCAGCCCCCCTTACGGGTCGAACACTGAAGCTTTCTTT. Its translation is CASSPPYGSNTEAFF.

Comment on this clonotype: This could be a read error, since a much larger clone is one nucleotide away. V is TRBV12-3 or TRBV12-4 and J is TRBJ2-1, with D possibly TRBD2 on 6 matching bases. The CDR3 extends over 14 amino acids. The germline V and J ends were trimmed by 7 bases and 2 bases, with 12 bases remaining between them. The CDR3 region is CASTRTNPYNEQFF. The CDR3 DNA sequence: TGTGCCAGCACCAGGACTAACCCCTACAATGAGCAGTTCTTC.

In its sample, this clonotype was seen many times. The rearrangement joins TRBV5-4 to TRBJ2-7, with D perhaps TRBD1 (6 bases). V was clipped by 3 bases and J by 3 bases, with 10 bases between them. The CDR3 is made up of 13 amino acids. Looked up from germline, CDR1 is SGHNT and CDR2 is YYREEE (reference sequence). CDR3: CASSSGQYYEQYF. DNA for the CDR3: TGTGCCAGCAGCTCCGGACAGTACTACGAGCAGTACTTC.

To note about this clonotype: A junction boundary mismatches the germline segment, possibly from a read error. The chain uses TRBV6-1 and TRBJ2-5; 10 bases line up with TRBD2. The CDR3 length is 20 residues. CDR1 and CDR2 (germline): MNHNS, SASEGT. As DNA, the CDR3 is TGTGCCAGCAGCGATAACTTAGCGGGAGGAACCTTCAGTTCAAAAGAGGCCCAGTACTTC. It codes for CASSDNLAGGTFSSKEAQYF.

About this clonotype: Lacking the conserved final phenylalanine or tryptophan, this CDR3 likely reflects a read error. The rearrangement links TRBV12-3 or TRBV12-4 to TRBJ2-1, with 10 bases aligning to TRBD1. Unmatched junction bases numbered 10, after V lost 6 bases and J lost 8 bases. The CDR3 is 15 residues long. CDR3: CASSLVGQGRDEQFS. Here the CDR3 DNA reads TGTGCCAGCAGCTTGGTGGGACAGGGGAGGGATGAGCAGTTCTCC.

CDR3 residues: CASSFRIVPRWQETQYF. In DNA form, the CDR3 reads TGTGCCAGCAGCTTTCGTATAGTCCCCAGATGGCAAGAGACCCAGTACTTC. The chain uses TRBV11-2 and TRBJ2-5; no reliable D call. The CDR3 sequence is 17 residues long. In germline, CDR1 is SGHAT, CDR2 FQNNGV. V was trimmed by 3 bases and J by 2 bases, leaving 19 bases between them.

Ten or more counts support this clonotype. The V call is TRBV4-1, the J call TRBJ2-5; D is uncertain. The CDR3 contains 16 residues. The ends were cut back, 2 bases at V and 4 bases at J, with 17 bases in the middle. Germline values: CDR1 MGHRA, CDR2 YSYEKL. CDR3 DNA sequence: TGCGCCAGCAGCCAACCTAGAACGGGTCTTGGAGAGACCCAGTACTTC. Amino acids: CASSQPRTGLGETQYF.

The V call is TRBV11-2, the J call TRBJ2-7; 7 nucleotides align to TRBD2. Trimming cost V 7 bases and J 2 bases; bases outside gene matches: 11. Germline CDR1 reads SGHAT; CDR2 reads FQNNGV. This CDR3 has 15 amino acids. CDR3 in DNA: TGTGCCAGCAACCTAGTGGGAGGGAGCACCTACGAGCAGTACTTC. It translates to CASNLVGGSTYEQYF.

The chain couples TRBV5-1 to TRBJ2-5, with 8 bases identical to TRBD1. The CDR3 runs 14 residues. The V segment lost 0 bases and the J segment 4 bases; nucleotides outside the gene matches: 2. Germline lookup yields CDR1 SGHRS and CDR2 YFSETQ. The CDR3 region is CASSLGQGPETQYF. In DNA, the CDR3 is TGCGCCAGCAGCTTGGGACAGGGGCCAGAGACCCAGTACTTC.

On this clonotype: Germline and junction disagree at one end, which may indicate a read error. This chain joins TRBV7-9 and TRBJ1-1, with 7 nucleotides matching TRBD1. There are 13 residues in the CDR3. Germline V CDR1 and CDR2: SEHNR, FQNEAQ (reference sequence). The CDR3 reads CVSSRTGNTEAFF. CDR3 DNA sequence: TGTGTCAGCAGCCGGACAGGGAACACTGAAGCTTTCTTT.

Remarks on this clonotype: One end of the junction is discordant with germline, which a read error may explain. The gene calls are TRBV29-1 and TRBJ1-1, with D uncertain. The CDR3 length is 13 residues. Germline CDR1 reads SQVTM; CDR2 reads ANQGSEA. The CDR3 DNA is TGCAGCGTTACCTTGGGCATGAACACTGAATCTTTCTTT. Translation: CSVTLGMNTESFF.

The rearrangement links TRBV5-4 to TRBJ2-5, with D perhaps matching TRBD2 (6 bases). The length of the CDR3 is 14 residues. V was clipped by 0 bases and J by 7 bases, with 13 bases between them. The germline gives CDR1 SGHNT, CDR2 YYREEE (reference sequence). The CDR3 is CASSLGGESRTQYF. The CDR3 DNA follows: TGTGCCAGCAGCTTGGGGGGGGAGTCGAGGACCCAGTACTTC.

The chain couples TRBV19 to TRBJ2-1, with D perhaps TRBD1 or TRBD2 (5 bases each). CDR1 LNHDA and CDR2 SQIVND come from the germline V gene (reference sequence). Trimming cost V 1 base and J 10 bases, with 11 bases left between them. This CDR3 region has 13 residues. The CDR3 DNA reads TGTGCCAGTAGTATAGGGGGCCAGCGGGAGCAGTTCTTC. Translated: CASSIGGQREQFF.

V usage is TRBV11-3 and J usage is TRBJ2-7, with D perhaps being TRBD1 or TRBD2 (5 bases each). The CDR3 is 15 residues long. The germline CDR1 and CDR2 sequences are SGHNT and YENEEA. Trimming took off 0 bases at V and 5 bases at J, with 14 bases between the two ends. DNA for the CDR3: TGTGCCAGCAGCTTAGATCTGGCAGGGAGCAACGAGCAGTACTTC. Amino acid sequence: CASSLDLAGSNEQYF.

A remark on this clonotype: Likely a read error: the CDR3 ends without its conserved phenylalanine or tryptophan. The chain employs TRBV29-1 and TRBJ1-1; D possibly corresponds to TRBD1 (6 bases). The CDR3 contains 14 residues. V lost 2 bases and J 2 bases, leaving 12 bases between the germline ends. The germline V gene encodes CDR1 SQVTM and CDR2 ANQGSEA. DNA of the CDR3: TGCAGCGTTGAATACGTTGGGGGCAACACTGAAGCTTTCTCT. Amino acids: CSVEYVGGNTEAFS.

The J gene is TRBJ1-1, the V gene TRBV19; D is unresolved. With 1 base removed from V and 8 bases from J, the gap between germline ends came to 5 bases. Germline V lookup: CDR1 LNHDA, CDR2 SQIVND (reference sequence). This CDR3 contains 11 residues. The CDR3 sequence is CASSIAAEAFF. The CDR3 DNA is TGTGCCAGTAGTATAGCGGCCGAAGCTTTCTTT.

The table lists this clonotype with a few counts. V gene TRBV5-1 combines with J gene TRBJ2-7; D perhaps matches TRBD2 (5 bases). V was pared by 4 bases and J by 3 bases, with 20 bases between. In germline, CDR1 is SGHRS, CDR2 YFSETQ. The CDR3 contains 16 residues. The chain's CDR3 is CASSGLPFGRIYEQYF. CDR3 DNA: TGCGCCAGCAGCGGACTGCCCTTCGGACGGATCTACGAGCAGTACTTC.